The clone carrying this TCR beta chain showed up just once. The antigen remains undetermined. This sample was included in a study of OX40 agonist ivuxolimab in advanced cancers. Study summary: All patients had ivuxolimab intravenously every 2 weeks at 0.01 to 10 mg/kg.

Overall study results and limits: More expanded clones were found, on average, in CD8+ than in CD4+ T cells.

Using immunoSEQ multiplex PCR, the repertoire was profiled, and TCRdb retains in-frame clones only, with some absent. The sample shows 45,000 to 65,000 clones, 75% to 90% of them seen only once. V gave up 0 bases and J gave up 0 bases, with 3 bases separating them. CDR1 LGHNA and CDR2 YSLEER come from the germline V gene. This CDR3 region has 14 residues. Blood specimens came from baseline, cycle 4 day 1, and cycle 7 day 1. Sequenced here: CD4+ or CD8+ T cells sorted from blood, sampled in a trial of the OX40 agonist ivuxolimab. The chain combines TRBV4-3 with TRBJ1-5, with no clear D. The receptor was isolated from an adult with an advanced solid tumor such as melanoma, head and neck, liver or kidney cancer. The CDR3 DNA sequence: TGCGCCAGCAGCCAAGATAATAGCAATCAGCCCCAGCATTTT. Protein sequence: CASSQDNSNQPQHF.